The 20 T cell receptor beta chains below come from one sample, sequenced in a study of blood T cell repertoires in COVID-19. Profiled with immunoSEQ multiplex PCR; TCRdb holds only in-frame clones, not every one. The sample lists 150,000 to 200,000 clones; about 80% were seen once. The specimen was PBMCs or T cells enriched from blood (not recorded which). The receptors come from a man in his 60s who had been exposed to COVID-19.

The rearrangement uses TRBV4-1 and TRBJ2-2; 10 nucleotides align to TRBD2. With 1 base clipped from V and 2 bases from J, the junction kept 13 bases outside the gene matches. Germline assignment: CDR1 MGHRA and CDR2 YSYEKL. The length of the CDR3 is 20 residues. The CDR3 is CASSQVGLAGVTANTGELFF. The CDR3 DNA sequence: TGCGCCAGCAGCCAAGTGGGCCTAGCGGGAGTAACGGCTAACACCGGGGAGCTGTTTTTT.

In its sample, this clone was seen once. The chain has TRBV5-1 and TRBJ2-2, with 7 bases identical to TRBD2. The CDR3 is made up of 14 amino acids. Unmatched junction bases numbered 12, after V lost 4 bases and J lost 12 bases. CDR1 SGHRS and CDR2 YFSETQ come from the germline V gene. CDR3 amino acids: CASSTGAGFPQLFF. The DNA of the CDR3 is TGCGCCAGCAGCACTGGAGCGGGATTCCCCCAGCTGTTTTTT.

CDR3 sequence: CASSLVRQGVGSPLHF. The CDR3 region has the DNA TGTGCCAGCAGCTTGGTCAGACAGGGGGTCGGTTCACCCCTCCACTTT. The J gene is TRBJ1-6, the V gene TRBV5-4; 9 positions agree with TRBD1. CDR1 SGHNT and CDR2 YYREEE come from the germline V gene (reference sequence). The CDR3 extends over 16 amino acids. Trimming removed 0 bases from V and 9 bases from J; junction bases left unmatched: 7.

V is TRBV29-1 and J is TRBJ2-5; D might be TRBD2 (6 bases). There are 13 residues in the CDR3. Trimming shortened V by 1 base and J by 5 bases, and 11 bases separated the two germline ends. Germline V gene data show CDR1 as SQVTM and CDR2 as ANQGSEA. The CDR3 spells CSVEGGAGETQYF. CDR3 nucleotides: TGCAGCGTTGAAGGGGGCGCGGGGGAGACCCAGTACTTC.

The CDR3 sequence is CASSQDGTGSSGNTIYF. DNA for the CDR3: TGCGCCAGCAGCCAAGATGGGACAGGAAGCTCTGGAAACACCATATATTTT. V usage is TRBV4-1 and J usage is TRBJ1-3; TRBD1 agrees at 8 bases. CDR3 size: 17 residues. With V trimmed by 0 bases and J by 0 bases, 4 bases remained unmatched. In germline, CDR1 is MGHRA, CDR2 YSYEKL.

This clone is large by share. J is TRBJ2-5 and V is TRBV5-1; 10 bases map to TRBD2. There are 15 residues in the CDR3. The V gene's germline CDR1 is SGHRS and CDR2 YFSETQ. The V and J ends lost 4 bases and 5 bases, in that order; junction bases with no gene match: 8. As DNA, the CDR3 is TGCGCCAGCAGCACCTCTAGCGGGAGTCGGGAGACCCAGTACTTC. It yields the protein CASSTSSGSRETQYF.

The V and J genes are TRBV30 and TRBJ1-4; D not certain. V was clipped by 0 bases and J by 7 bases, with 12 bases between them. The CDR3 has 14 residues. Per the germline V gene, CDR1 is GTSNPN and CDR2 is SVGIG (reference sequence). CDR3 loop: CAWSVGGWVEKLFF. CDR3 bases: TGTGCCTGGAGTGTTGGAGGTTGGGTTGAAAAACTGTTTTTT.

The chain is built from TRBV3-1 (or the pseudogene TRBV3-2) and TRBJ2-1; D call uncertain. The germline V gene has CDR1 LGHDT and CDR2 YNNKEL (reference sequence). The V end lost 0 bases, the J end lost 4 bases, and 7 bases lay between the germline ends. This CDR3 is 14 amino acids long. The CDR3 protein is CASSQDRRYNEQFF. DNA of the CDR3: TGTGCCAGCAGCCAAGACAGGCGATACAATGAGCAGTTCTTC.

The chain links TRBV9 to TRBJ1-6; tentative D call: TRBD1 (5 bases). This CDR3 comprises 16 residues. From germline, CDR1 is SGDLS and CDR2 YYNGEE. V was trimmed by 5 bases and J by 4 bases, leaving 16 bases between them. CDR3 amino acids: CASRRGGAEYNSPLHF. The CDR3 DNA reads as TGTGCCAGCAGGAGGGGAGGGGCAGAATATAATTCACCCCTCCACTTT. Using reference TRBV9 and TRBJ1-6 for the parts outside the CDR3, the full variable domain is DSGVTQTPKHLITATGQRVTLRCSPRSGDLSVYWYQQSLDQGLQFLIQYYNGEERAKGNILERFSAQQFPDLHSELNLSSLELGDSALYFCASRRGGAEYNSPLHFGNGTRLTVT.

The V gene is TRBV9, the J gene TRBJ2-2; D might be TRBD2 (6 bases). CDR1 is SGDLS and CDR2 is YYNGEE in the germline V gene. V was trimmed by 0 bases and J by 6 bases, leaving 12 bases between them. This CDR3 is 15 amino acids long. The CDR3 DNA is TGTGCCAGCAGCGTAGGGGTAGCGGCGGCCGGGGAGCTGTTTTTT. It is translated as CASSVGVAAAGELFF.

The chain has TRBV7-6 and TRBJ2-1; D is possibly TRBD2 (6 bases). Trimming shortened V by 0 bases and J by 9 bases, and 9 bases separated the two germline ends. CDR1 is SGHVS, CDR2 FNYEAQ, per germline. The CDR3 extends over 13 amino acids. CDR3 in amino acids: CASSLARRGEQFF. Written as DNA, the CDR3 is TGTGCCAGCAGCTTAGCGCGGAGGGGTGAGCAGTTCTTC.

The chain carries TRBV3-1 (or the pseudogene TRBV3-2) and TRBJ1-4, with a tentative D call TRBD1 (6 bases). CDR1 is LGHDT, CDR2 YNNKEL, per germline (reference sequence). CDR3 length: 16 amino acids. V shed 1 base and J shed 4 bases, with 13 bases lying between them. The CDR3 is CASSQVVDSLNEKLFF. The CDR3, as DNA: TGTGCCAGCAGCCAAGTAGTGGACAGCCTTAATGAAAAACTGTTTTTT.

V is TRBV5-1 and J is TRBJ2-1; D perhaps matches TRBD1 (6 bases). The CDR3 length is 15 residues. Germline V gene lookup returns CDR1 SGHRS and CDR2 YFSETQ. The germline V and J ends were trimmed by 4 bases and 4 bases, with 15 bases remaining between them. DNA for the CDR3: TGCGCCAGCAGCCCCGGACAGAAGTTTTACAATGAGCAGTTCTTC. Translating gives CASSPGQKFYNEQFF.

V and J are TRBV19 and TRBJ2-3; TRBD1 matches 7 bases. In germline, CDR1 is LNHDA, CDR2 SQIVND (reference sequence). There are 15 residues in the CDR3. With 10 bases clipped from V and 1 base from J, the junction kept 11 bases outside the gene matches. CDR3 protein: CATKDPGGRTDTQYF. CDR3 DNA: TGTGCCACCAAAGATCCAGGGGGACGCACAGATACGCAGTATTTT.

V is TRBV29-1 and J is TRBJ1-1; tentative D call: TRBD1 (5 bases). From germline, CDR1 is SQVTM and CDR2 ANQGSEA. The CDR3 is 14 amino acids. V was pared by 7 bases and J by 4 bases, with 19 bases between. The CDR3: CSALTGYGSTEAFF. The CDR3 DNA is TGCAGCGCCCTAACAGGTTACGGGAGCACTGAAGCTTTCTTT.

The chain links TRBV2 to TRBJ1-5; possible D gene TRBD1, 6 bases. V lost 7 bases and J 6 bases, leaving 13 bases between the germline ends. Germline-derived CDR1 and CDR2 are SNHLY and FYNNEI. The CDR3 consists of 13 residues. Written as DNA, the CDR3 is TGTGCCAGCACCCCAGGACAGTTTCAGCCCCAGCATTTT. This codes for CASTPGQFQPQHF.

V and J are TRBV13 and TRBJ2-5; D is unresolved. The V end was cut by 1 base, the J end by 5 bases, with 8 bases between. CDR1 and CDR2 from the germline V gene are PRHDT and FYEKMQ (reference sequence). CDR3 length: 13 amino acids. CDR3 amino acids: CASSLARRETQYF. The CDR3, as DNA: TGTGCCAGCAGCTTAGCAAGGCGGGAGACCCAGTACTTC.

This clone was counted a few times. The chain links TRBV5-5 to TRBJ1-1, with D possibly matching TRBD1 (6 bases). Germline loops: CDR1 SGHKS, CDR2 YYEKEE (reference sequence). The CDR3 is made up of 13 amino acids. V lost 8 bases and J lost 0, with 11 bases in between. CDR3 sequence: CASNRDLNTEAFF. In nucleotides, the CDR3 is TGTGCCAGTAACAGGGATTTGAACACTGAAGCTTTCTTT.

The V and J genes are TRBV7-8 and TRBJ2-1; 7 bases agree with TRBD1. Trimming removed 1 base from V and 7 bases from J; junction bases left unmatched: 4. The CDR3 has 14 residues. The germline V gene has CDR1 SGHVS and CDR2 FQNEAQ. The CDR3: CASSLGPGQNEQFF. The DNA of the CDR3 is TGTGCCAGCAGCTTAGGGCCGGGACAGAATGAGCAGTTCTTC.

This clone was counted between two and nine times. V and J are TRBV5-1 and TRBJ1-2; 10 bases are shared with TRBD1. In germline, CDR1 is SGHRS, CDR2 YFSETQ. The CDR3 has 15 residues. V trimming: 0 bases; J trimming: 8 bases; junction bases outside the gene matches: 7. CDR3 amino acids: CASSLEGTGVKGYTF. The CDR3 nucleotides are TGCGCCAGCAGCTTGGAGGGGACAGGGGTTAAGGGCTACACCTTC.